This T cell receptor (beta chain) was captured by sequencing in a study of blood T cell repertoires in COVID-19. Background on the study: T cells, B-cell-depleted T cells, or PBMCs provided the cDNA or gDNA that served as material.

This table comes from immunoSEQ multiplex PCR, and its TCRdb copy is limited to in-frame clones, with some not included. The sample includes around 400,000 clones, around nine tenths of them seen just once. Researchers sorted participants into cohorts using their self-reported clinical history. CDR3 length equals 15 residues. The V gene's germline CDR1 is SEHNR and CDR2 FQNEAQ (reference sequence). In regard to this clone: One end of the junction is discordant with germline, which a read error may explain.

The receptor comes from a woman in her thirties who had recovered from COVID-19. The source material was PBMCs or T cells enriched from blood (not recorded which). The chain couples TRBV7-9 to TRBJ1-3; D remains unclear. The chain's CDR3 is CTSSLDPGAGNTIYF. The CDR3 coding sequence is TGTACCAGCAGCTTAGATCCGGGTGCAGGAAACACCATATATTTT.